This TCR beta chain was observed in a study of blood T cell repertoires in COVID-19. Sequencing was performed with immunoSEQ multiplex PCR; in TCRdb, only in-frame clones are kept and a portion is missing. The sample consists of around 100,000 clones, almost 80% of them appearing once. The V segment lost 6 bases and the J segment 6 bases; nucleotides outside the gene matches: 8. CDR3 length: 14 residues. The germline V gene encodes CDR1 SGDLS and CDR2 YYNGEE. The sample was peripheral blood. V is TRBV9 and J is TRBJ2-2; TRBD2 matches at 7 bases. This TCR derives from a woman in her sixties or seventies with acute or convalescent COVID-19. The CDR3 loop is CASNRWEGAGELFF. CDR3 sequence (DNA): TGTGCCAGCAACCGGTGGGAGGGTGCCGGGGAGCTGTTTTTT.